These 5 T cell receptor beta chains share one sample of origin, sequenced in a study of T cell repertoires in cytomegalovirus infection. For these TCRs, the target antigens are not known. MiXCR, run by TCRdb on the reads, gives a single entry per CDR3 protein. The profile shows around 570,000 distinct CDR3 sequences, roughly 42% of them singletons. Material: cultured PBMCs, obtained from culture after CMV antigen stimulation. The source is a human donor in good health (CMV status not recorded). Some clones in this sample may be carry-over from other donors' samples.

The V call is TRBV6-1, the J call TRBJ1-2; TRBD1 matches 7 bases. Per the germline V gene, CDR1 is MNHNS and CDR2 is SASEGT. This CDR3 is built from 15 residues. Trimming at V came to 1 base and at J to 3 bases, leaving 5 bases not matched to a gene. Here the CDR3 DNA reads TGTGCCAGCAGTGAAGGGGACAGATCCTACTATGGCTACACCTTC. This encodes CASSEGDRSYYGYTF.

This clonotype occurred a few times. This chain links TRBV19 with TRBJ1-6; the match to TRBD1 covers 7 bases. The germline gives CDR1 LNHDA, CDR2 SQIVND (reference sequence). The junction had 8 bases not matched to a gene; V was cut back by 5 bases and J by 7 bases. This CDR3 spans 15 amino acids. CDR3 DNA: TGTGCCAGTAGTCCCGACAGGGTACGGAATTCACCCCTCCACTTT. This codes for CASSPDRVRNSPLHF.

Note on this clonotype: The junction departs from the called germline gene at one end, perhaps through a read error. The chain uses TRBV5-3 and TRBJ1-1, with D unclear. TRBV5-3 is designated an ORF whose function remains uncertain. CDR3 length: 13 residues. Here the CDR3 DNA reads TGTGCCAGCAGCTTTGAGTACTCTACTGAAGCTTTCTTT. Its protein is CASSFEYSTEAFF.

The chain is built from TRBV20-1 and TRBJ2-1; 8 positions match TRBD2. Germline CDR1 reads DFQATT; CDR2 reads SNEGSKA (reference sequence). J was trimmed by 7 bases and V by 3 bases; bases with no gene match: 8. The CDR3 extends over 14 amino acids. The CDR3 sequence: CSASGVAGINEQFF. The CDR3 DNA reads as TGCAGTGCTAGTGGGGTAGCGGGGATAAATGAGCAGTTCTTC.

This clonotype was seen only a few times. The gene calls are TRBV6-1 and TRBJ1-5; D remains unclear. The V and J ends lost 2 bases and 3 bases respectively, with 17 bases between them. Germline assignment: CDR1 MNHNS and CDR2 SASEGT. There are 17 residues in the CDR3. The CDR3 region has the DNA TGTGCCAGCAGTGAACTGTCGGGATTAGGCCCCAATCAGCCCCAGCATTTT. Amino acids: CASSELSGLGPNQPQHF.